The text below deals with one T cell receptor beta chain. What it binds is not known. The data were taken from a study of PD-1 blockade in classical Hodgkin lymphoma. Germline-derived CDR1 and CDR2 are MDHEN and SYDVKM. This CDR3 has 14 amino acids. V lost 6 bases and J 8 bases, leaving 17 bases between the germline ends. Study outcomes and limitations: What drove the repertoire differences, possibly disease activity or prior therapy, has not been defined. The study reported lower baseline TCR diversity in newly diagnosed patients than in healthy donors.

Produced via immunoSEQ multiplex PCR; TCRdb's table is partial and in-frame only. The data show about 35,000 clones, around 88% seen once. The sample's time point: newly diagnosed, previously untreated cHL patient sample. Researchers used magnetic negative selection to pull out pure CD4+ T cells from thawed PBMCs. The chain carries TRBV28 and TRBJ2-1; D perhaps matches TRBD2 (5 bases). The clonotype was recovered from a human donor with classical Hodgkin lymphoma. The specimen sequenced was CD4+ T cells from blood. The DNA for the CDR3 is TGTGCCAGCAGGCTCTCCAGAGGGCCCGATGAGCAGTTCTTC. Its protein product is CASRLSRGPDEQFF.